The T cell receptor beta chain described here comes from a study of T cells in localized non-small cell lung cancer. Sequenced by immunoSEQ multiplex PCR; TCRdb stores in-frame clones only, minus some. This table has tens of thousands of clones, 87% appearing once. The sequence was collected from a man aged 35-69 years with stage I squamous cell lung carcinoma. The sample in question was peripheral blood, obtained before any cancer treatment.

The CDR3 region is CASSPSRGDRDGPYSNQPQHF. The CDR3 region has the DNA TGTGCCAGCAGTCCTTCCAGAGGGGACAGGGACGGTCCATATAGCAATCAGCCCCAGCATTTT. The V gene is TRBV27, the J gene TRBJ1-5, with 9 positions matching TRBD1. This CDR3 contains 21 residues. Germline V gene lookup returns CDR1 MNHEY and CDR2 SMNVEV (reference sequence). The V gene end was trimmed by 5 bases and the J gene end by 0 bases; junction bases not matched to a gene: 20.